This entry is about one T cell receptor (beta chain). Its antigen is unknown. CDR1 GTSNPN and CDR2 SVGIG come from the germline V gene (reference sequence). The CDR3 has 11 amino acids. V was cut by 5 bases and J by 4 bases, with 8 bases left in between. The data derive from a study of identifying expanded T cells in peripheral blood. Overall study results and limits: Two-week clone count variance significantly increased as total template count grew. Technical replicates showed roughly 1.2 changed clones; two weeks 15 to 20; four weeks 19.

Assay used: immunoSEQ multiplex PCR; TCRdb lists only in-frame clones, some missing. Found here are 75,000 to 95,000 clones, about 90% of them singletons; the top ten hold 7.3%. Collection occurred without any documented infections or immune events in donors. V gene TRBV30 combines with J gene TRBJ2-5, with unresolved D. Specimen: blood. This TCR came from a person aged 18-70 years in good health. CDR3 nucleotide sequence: TGTGCCTGGGTGCTCGGAGAGACCCAGTACTTC. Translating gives CAWVLGETQYF.